The 2 T cell receptor beta chains below all came from one sample that was sequenced in a study of cytomegalovirus exposure and HLA in healthy donors. PCR amplification relied on 60 Vbeta primers (plus 13 Jbeta primers). The assay was immunoSEQ multiplex PCR, and TCRdb's table has in-frame clones only and misses some. The profile shows about 120,000 clones, about 76% of them singletons. The specimen sequenced was PBMCs. The receptors were sampled from a woman in her 30s in good health and CMV-seronegative.

In this sample, this clone turned up once. The chain links TRBV5-4 to TRBJ2-1; 12 positions match TRBD2. In germline, CDR1 is SGHNT, CDR2 YYREEE (reference sequence). V gave up 3 bases and J gave up 6 bases; unmatched junction bases: 13. This CDR3 region has 18 residues. The DNA for the CDR3 is TGTGCCAGCAGCTCGAAGGCCCGACTAGCGGGAGCAAGCAATGAGCAGTTCTTC. Its translation is CASSSKARLAGASNEQFF.

This clone was found a few times. V gene TRBV5-8 combines with J gene TRBJ2-2, with TRBD2 as a possible D gene (6 bases). The V end lost 4 bases, the J end lost 1 base, and 11 bases lay between the germline ends. The CDR3 totals 15 residues. In germline, CDR1 is SGHTS, CDR2 YDEGEE. The CDR3 coding sequence is TGTGCCAGCAGCCGCGGGACTCGGAACACCGGGGAGCTGTTTTTT. As protein: CASSRGTRNTGELFF.